These 22 T cell receptor beta chains share one sample of origin, sequenced in a study of shared clonotypes between healthy human individuals. Generated by immunoSEQ multiplex PCR, the TCRdb table keeps only in-frame clones and is missing some. This table has 1.5 million to 2.5 million clones, just under 95% appearing once. Terminally differentiated effector memory CD45RA+ cells were left out of the naive CD8 fraction, which was CD45RO-negative and positively selected for CCR7. The sample taken for sequencing was naive CD8+ T cells sorted from blood. The receptors were sampled from a man between 18 and 35 years old in good health.

The chain links TRBV5-1 to TRBJ2-1; D gene unclear. The CDR3 extends over 15 amino acids. V lost 1 base and J 4 bases, leaving 12 bases between the germline ends. The germline CDR1 and CDR2 sequences are SGHRS and YFSETQ. DNA for the CDR3: TGCGCCAGCAGCTTGTCCGCTAGTCTGTACAATGAGCAGTTCTTC. Protein sequence: CASSLSASLYNEQFF.

This chain joins TRBV27 and TRBJ2-3, with D hard to call. CDR1 MNHEY and CDR2 SMNVEV come from the germline V gene (reference sequence). CDR3 size: 14 residues. Trimming removed 0 bases from V and 5 bases from J, with 9 bases in between. This CDR3 reads CASSLSPAGDTQYF. The CDR3 bases are TGTGCCAGCAGTTTATCCCCGGCCGGAGATACGCAGTATTTT.

This chain connects TRBV6-4 to TRBJ1-1; possibly TRBD1 for D (5 bases). Germline V gene data show CDR1 as MRHNA and CDR2 as SNTAGT. This CDR3 region has 15 residues. The germline V and J ends were trimmed by 0 bases and 4 bases, with 12 bases remaining between them. The chain's CDR3 is CASSDSPGGGTEAFF. CDR3 DNA: TGTGCCAGCAGTGACTCGCCCGGGGGGGGCACTGAAGCTTTCTTT.

Concerning this clone: Other nucleotide sequences in the sample specify the same CDR3. The chain recombines TRBV4-1 with TRBJ2-2, with D perhaps TRBD1 (6 bases). Germline CDR1 is MGHRA and CDR2 is YSYEKL. V was cut by 1 base and J by 5 bases, with 14 bases left in between. This CDR3 comprises 16 residues. This CDR3 is CASSQVVQGGTGELFF. CDR3 bases: TGCGCCAGCAGCCAAGTTGTACAGGGTGGAACCGGGGAGCTGTTTTTT.

With respect to this clone: The sample holds other DNA sequences that translate to the same CDR3. V and J are TRBV9 and TRBJ2-5, with D perhaps TRBD2 (6 bases). CDR3 size: 14 residues. Germline V gene data show CDR1 as SGDLS and CDR2 as YYNGEE. V was shortened by 0 bases and J by 2 bases, with 8 bases between the two germline ends. The CDR3 sequence is CASSVAGTQETQYF. Written as DNA, the CDR3 is TGTGCCAGCAGCGTAGCAGGGACTCAAGAGACCCAGTACTTC.

This clone was observed once. V gene TRBV19 combines with J gene TRBJ1-1; possible D gene TRBD1, 5 bases. Trimming left V 8 bases short and J 3 bases short, with 16 bases between. There are 14 residues in the CDR3. Germline V gene sequence: CDR1 LNHDA, CDR2 SQIVND (reference sequence). The CDR3 sequence: CASSRDLEDTEAFF. In DNA, the CDR3 is TGTGCCAGTTCGAGGGACCTGGAGGACACTGAAGCTTTCTTT. The whole variable domain, filled in from reference TRBV19 and TRBJ1-1, reads DGGITQSPKYLFRKEGQNVTLSCEQNLNHDAMYWYRQDPGQGLRLIYYSQIVNDFQKGDIAEGYSVSREKKESFPLTVTSAQKNPTAFYLCASSRDLEDTEAFFGQGTRLTVV.

Comments on this clone: Other DNA sequences in this sample translate to the same CDR3. The chain recombines TRBV9 with TRBJ1-5; D unclear. The germline V gene encodes CDR1 SGDLS and CDR2 YYNGEE. V lost 0 bases and J lost 4, with 11 bases in between. The CDR3 has 15 amino acids. CDR3 bases: TGTGCCAGCAGCGTAGCAGGAAATAGTAATCAGCCCCAGCATTTT. It specifies CASSVAGNSNQPQHF.

This clone was observed a single time. The V gene is TRBV9, the J gene TRBJ2-7; D possibly corresponds to TRBD2 (5 bases). Trimming removed 3 bases from V and 6 bases from J, with 13 bases in between. The CDR3 has 13 residues. Germline V gene sequence: CDR1 SGDLS, CDR2 YYNGEE. The CDR3 bases are TGTGCCAGCAGCGCCGGACGCGAGGGCGAGCAGTACTTC. Translating it yields CASSAGREGEQYF.

The rearrangement joins TRBV27 to TRBJ2-1, with 11 bases matching TRBD2. Looked up from germline, CDR1 is MNHEY and CDR2 is SMNVEV (reference sequence). V lost 2 bases, J lost 3 bases, and 6 bases stayed unmatched. The CDR3 extends over 17 amino acids. CDR3 nucleotide sequence: TGTGCCAGCAGTTTAGGGGGACTAGCGGTATTCTACAATGAGCAGTTCTTC. Its protein product is CASSLGGLAVFYNEQFF.

This rearrangement joins TRBV7-6 to TRBJ2-1, with 9 bases fitting TRBD2. The V and J ends lost 5 bases and 3 bases, in that order; junction bases with no gene match: 5. This CDR3 has 15 residues. From germline, CDR1 is SGHVS and CDR2 FNYEAQ. As DNA, the CDR3 is TGTGCCAGCAGCGCGACTAGCGGATACTACAATGAGCAGTTCTTC. This codes for CASSATSGYYNEQFF.

Turning to this clone: The sample holds other DNA sequences that translate to the same CDR3. The V gene is TRBV4-1, the J gene TRBJ1-2; possible D gene TRBD1, 6 bases. V gave up 1 base and J gave up 8 bases, with 8 bases separating them. Germline assignment: CDR1 MGHRA and CDR2 YSYEKL. The length of the CDR3 is 12 residues. CDR3 region: CASSQAGDGYTF. As DNA, the CDR3 is TGCGCCAGCAGCCAAGCAGGGGACGGCTACACCTTC.

V usage is TRBV4-3 and J usage is TRBJ1-1; D is possibly TRBD1 (6 bases). CDR1 is LGHNA and CDR2 is YSLEER in the germline V gene. The CDR3 has 14 residues. The V end lost 7 bases, the J end lost 0 bases, and 12 bases lay between the germline ends. CDR3 sequence reads: CASNPGQMNTEAFF. Written as DNA, the CDR3 is TGCGCCAGCAACCCGGGACAAATGAACACTGAAGCTTTCTTT.

In this sample, this clone turned up once. In DNA, the CDR3 is TGTGCCAGCAGCATTGGACAGTGGGACACTGAAGCTTTCTTT. As protein: CASSIGQWDTEAFF. The chain couples TRBV9 to TRBJ1-1, with D tentatively TRBD1 (6 bases). This CDR3 has 14 residues. The V end was cut by 4 bases, the J end by 3 bases, with 13 bases between. Per germline, CDR1 SGDLS and CDR2 YYNGEE.

The chain uses TRBV25-1 and TRBJ2-7; weak D call: TRBD2 (6 bases). The V gene's germline CDR1 is MGHDK and CDR2 SYGVNS. The length of the CDR3 is 16 residues. V was pared by 3 bases and J by 3 bases, with 18 bases between. CDR3 amino acids: CASSDEWRDFSYEQYF. CDR3 nucleotides: TGTGCCAGCAGTGACGAGTGGAGGGACTTTAGCTACGAGCAGTACTTC.

The chain couples TRBV6-5 to TRBJ1-6, with TRBD1 identical over 7 bases. V was pared by 5 bases and J by 8 bases, with 6 bases of the junction left unmatched. This CDR3 is built from 14 residues. CDR1 is MNHEY, CDR2 SVGAGI, per germline. The CDR3 spells CASSPRQGYSPLHF. CDR3 DNA: TGTGCCAGCAGTCCCAGACAGGGTTATTCACCCCTCCACTTT.

This clone was seen a single time. Other DNA sequences in this specimen translate into the identical CDR3. The rearrangement joins TRBV27 to TRBJ2-5; 8 nucleotides match TRBD2. The germline gives CDR1 MNHEY, CDR2 SMNVEV (reference sequence). The CDR3 is 13 residues long. J lost 2 bases, V lost 5 bases, and 1 base had no gene match. This CDR3 is CASSPSGQETQYF. In DNA, the CDR3 is TGTGCCAGCAGTCCTAGCGGGCAAGAGACCCAGTACTTC.

The genes are TRBV6-1 and TRBJ2-7, with D possibly matching TRBD1 (5 bases). CDR3 size: 18 residues. Trimming took off 1 base at V and 2 bases at J, with 21 bases between the two ends. Germline V lookup: CDR1 MNHNS, CDR2 SASEGT. The CDR3 loop is CASSEERPGRVSTYEQYF. CDR3 bases: TGTGCCAGCAGTGAAGAAAGGCCCGGCAGGGTCTCAACCTACGAGCAGTACTTC.

The rearrangement links TRBV5-7 to TRBJ2-7, with D possibly TRBD1 on 7 matching bases. TRBV5-7 is classed as an ORF, of uncertain function. V gave up 4 bases and J gave up 3 bases, with 20 bases separating them. There are 16 residues in the CDR3. The chain's CDR3 is CASSPVGAGGFYEQYF. In nucleotides, the CDR3 is TGTGCCAGCAGCCCCGTAGGGGCAGGGGGGTTCTACGAGCAGTACTTC.

The chain joins TRBV7-3 to TRBJ2-1; 9 bases fit TRBD2. V gave up 2 bases and J gave up 8 bases; unmatched junction bases: 7. Germline assignment: CDR1 SGHTA and CDR2 FQGTGA. This CDR3 is built from 15 residues. CDR3 region: CASSLGASGVDEQFF. The CDR3 nucleotides read TGTGCCAGCAGCTTAGGGGCTAGCGGGGTGGATGAGCAGTTCTTC.

A word on this clone: At the DNA level, this CDR3 is encoded by other sequences in the same sample as well. The rearrangement joins TRBV5-4 to TRBJ2-7; D possibly corresponds to TRBD2 (6 bases). The CDR3 consists of 13 residues. Trimming shortened V by 4 bases and J by 3 bases, and 11 bases separated the two germline ends. In germline, CDR1 is SGHNT, CDR2 YYREEE (reference sequence). CDR3 residues: CASSPGTLYEQYF. Here the CDR3 DNA reads TGTGCCAGCAGCCCAGGGACTCTCTACGAGCAGTACTTC. The full variable domain, its missing parts supplied by reference TRBV5-4 and TRBJ2-7, is ETGVTQSPTHLIKTRGQQVTLRCSSQSGHNTVSWYQQALGQGPQFIFQYYREEENGRGNFPPRFSGLQFPNYSSELNVNALELDDSALYLCASSPGTLYEQYFGPGTRLTVT.

A note on this clone: The same CDR3 can be traced to other DNA sequences in this sample. This rearrangement joins TRBV9 to TRBJ2-3; D tentatively fits TRBD1 or TRBD2 (5 bases each). V was pared by 2 bases and J by 1 base, with 8 bases between. This CDR3 contains 14 residues. Per germline, CDR1 SGDLS and CDR2 YYNGEE. This chain's CDR3 is CASSVMGGTDTQYF. CDR3 sequence (DNA): TGTGCCAGCAGCGTTATGGGGGGCACAGATACGCAGTATTTT.

The chain uses TRBV11-2 and TRBJ2-7; 9 bases are shared with TRBD1. Germline V gene data show CDR1 as SGHAT and CDR2 as FQNNGV. V gave up 3 bases and J gave up 3 bases; unmatched junction bases: 6. The CDR3 sequence is 15 residues long. The CDR3 DNA follows: TGTGCCAGCAGCTTCCAAGCGGGACAGGGCTACGAGCAGTACTTC. Amino acid sequence: CASSFQAGQGYEQYF.